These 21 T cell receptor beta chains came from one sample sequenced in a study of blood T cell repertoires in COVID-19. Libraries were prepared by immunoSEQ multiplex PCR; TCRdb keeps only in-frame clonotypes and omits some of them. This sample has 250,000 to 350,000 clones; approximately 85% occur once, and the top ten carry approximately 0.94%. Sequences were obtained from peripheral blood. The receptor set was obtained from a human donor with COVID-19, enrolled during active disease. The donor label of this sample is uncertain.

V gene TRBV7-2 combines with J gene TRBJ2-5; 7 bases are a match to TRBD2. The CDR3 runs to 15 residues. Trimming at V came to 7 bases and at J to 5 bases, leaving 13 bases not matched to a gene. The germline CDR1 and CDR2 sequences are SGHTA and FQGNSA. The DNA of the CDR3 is TGTGCCAGCACCTCCCCGGGCGGGAGTATGGAGACCCAGTACTTC. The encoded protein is CASTSPGGSMETQYF.

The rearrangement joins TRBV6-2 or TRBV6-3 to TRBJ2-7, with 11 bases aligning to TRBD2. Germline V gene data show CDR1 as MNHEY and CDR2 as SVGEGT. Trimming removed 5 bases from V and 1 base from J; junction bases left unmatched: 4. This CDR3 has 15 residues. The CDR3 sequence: CASSRTSGQSYEQYF. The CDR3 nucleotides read TGTGCCAGCAGTCGGACTAGCGGGCAGTCCTACGAGCAGTACTTC.

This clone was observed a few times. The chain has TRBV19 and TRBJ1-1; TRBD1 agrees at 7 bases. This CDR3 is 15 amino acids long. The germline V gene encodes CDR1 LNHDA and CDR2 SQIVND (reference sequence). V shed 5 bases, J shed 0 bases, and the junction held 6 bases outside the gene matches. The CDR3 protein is CASSAMTGMNTEAFF. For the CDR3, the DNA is TGTGCCAGTAGTGCGATGACAGGGATGAACACTGAAGCTTTCTTT. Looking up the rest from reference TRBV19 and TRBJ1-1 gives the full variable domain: DGGITQSPKYLFRKEGQNVTLSCEQNLNHDAMYWYRQDPGQGLRLIYYSQIVNDFQKGDIAEGYSVSREKKESFPLTVTSAQKNPTAFYLCASSAMTGMNTEAFFGQGTRLTVV.

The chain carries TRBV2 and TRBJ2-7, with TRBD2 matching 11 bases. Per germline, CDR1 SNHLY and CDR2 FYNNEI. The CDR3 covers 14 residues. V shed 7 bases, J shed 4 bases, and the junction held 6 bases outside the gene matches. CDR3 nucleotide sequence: TGTGCCAGCACCCTAGCGGGAGGCTCTTACGAGCAGTACTTC. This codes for CASTLAGGSYEQYF.

The CDR3 DNA reads TGTGCCAGCAGTTACCCGGGACTAGCCAATGAGCAGTTCTTC. Protein product: CASSYPGLANEQFF. The chain combines TRBV6-2 or TRBV6-3 with TRBJ2-1; 9 bases are a match to TRBD2. J gave up 6 bases and V 2 bases, and 2 bases lay outside the gene matches. The CDR3 is 14 amino acids. The germline V gene encodes CDR1 MNHEY and CDR2 SVGEGT.

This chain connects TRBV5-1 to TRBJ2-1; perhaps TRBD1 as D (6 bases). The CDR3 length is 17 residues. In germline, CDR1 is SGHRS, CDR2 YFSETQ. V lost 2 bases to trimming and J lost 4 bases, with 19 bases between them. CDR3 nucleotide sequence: TGCGCCAGCAGCTTAAGACAGGCTACTGGGGGATACAATGAGCAGTTCTTC. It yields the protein CASSLRQATGGYNEQFF.

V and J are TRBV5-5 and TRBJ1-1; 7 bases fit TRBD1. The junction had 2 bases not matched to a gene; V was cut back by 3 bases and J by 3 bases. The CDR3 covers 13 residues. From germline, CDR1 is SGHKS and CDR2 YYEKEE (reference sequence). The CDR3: CASSSGGDTEAFF. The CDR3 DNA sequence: TGTGCCAGCAGCTCAGGGGGTGACACTGAAGCTTTCTTT.

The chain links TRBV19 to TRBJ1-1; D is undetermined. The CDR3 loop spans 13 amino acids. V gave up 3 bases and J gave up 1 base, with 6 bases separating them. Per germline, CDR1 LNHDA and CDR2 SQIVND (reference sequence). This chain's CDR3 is CASSMSGNTEAFF. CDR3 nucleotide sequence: TGTGCCAGTAGTATGTCGGGGAACACTGAAGCTTTCTTT.

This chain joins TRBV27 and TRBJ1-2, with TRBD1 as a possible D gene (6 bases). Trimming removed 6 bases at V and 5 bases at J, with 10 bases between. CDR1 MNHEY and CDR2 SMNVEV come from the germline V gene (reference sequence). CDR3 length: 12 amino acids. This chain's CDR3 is CASRAQGYGYTF. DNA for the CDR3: TGTGCCAGCAGAGCACAGGGATATGGCTACACCTTC.

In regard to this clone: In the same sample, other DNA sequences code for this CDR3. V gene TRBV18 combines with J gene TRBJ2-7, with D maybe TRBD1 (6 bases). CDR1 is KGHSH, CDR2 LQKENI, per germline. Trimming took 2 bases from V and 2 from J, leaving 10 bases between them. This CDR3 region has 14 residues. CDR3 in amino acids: CASSPSGQAYEQYF. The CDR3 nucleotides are TGTGCCAGCTCACCATCGGGACAAGCCTACGAGCAGTACTTC.

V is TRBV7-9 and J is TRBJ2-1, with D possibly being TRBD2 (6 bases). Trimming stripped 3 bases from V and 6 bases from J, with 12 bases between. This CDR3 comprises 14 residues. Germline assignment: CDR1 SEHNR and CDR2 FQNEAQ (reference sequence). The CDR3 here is CASSFWPGLNEQFF. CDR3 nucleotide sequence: TGTGCCAGCAGCTTTTGGCCGGGACTCAATGAGCAGTTCTTC.

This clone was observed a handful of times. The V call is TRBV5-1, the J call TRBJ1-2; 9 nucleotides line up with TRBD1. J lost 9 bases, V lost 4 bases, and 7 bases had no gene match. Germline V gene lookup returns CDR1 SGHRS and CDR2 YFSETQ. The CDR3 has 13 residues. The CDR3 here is CASSETGGYRYTF. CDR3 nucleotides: TGCGCCAGCAGCGAGACAGGGGGGTATCGCTACACCTTC.

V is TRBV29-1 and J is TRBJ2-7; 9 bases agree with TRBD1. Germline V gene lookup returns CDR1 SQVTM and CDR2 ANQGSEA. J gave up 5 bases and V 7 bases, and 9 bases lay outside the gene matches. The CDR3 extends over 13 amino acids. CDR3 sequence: CSAAGQGNNEQYF. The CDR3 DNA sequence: TGCAGCGCCGCCGGACAGGGGAACAACGAGCAGTACTTC.

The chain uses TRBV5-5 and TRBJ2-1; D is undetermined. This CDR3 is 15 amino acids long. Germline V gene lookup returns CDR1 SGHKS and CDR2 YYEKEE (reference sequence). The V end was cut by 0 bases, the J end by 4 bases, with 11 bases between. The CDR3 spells CASSLEGRWYNEQFF. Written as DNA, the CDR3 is TGTGCCAGCAGCTTGGAAGGCAGGTGGTACAATGAGCAGTTCTTC.

CDR3 in amino acids: CATSRGAGEADEQYF. The CDR3 DNA sequence: TGTGCCACCAGCAGAGGGGCGGGGGAGGCCGACGAGCAGTACTTC. This rearrangement joins TRBV15 to TRBJ2-7, with TRBD2 matching 7 bases. The ends lost 1 base at V and 5 bases at J; junction bases unmatched: 8. Germline V gene data show CDR1 as LNHNV and CDR2 as YYDKDF (reference sequence). The CDR3 sequence is 15 residues long.

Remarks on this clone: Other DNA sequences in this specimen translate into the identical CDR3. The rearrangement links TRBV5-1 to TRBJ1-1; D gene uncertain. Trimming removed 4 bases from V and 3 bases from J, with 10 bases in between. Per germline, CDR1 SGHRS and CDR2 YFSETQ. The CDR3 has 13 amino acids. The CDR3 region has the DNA TGCGCCAGCAGCCCTGGCGGGGACACTGAAGCTTTCTTT. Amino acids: CASSPGGDTEAFF.

The CDR3 nucleotides are TGTGCCAGCTCACCATCCGCGGGCGAGTCACCCCTCCACTTT. This codes for CASSPSAGESPLHF. V usage is TRBV18 and J usage is TRBJ1-6, with unresolved D. Trimming cost V 2 bases and J 10 bases, with 12 bases left between them. The CDR3 extends over 14 amino acids. The germline CDR1 and CDR2 sequences are KGHSH and LQKENI.

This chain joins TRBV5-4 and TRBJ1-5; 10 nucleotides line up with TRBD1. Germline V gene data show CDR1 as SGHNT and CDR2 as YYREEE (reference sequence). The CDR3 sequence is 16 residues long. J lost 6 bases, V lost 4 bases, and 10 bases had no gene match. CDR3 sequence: CASSGAGTGVPQPQHF. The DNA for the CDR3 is TGTGCCAGCAGCGGAGCCGGGACAGGGGTCCCTCAGCCCCAGCATTTT.

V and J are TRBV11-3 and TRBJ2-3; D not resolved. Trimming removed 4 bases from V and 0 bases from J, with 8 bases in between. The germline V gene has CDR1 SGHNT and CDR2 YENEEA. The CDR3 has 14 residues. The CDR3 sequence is CASSSLESTDTQYF. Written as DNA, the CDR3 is TGTGCCAGCAGCTCCTTAGAGAGCACAGATACGCAGTATTTT.

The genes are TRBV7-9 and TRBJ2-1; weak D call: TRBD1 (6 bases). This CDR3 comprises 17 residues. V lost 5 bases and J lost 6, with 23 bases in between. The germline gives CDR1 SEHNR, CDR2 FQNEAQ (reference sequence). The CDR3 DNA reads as TGTGCCAGCAGCACCTACTACTGGGACAATAAAGGCAATGAGCAGTTCTTC. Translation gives CASSTYYWDNKGNEQFF.

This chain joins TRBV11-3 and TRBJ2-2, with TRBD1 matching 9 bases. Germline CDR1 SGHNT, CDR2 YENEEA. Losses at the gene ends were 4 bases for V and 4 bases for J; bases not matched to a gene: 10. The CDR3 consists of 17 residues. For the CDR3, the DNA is TGTGCCAGCAGCTGGATTAGACAGGGGGACGGCACCGGGGAGCTGTTTTTT. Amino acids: CASSWIRQGDGTGELFF.